Following are 27 T cell receptor beta chains from one sample sequenced in a study of technical replicates of blood from a few donors. Assay: immunoSEQ multiplex PCR; the TCRdb copy retains only in-frame clones and omits some. The sample lists 79,000 or so clones; around 96% were seen once. Sequencing used T cells isolated from PBMCs. All receptors derive from a human donor in good health.

The chain recombines TRBV5-1 with TRBJ2-7, with D hard to call. The V gene's germline CDR1 is SGHRS and CDR2 YFSETQ. V lost 2 bases and J 3 bases, leaving 9 bases between the germline ends. This CDR3 is built from 13 residues. CDR3 sequence (DNA): TGCGCCAGCAGCTTTTCACTTCTCTACGAGCAGTACTTC. Translation gives CASSFSLLYEQYF.

The chain links TRBV25-1 to TRBJ2-1, with 10 bases lining up with TRBD2. The V and J ends lost 6 bases and 7 bases, in that order; junction bases with no gene match: 6. The CDR3 loop spans 14 amino acids. Germline V gene lookup returns CDR1 MGHDK and CDR2 SYGVNS. The CDR3 bases are TGTGCCAGCAGGCTAGCGGGAGTTAGGAATGAGCAGTTCTTC. Its protein is CASRLAGVRNEQFF. Together with reference TRBV25-1 and TRBJ2-1, the CDR3 gives the full variable domain: EADIYQTPRYLVIGTGKKITLECSQTMGHDKMYWYQQDPGMELHLIHYSYGVNSTEKGDLSSESTVSRIRTEHFPLTLESARPSHTSQYLCASRLAGVRNEQFFGPGTRLTVL.

This clone was seen just once. This chain links TRBV27 with TRBJ2-5, with 9 bases identical to TRBD2. Germline V gene lookup returns CDR1 MNHEY and CDR2 SMNVEV (reference sequence). V shed 5 bases and J 3 bases; nucleotides not matched to a gene: 4. CDR3 size: 14 residues. The CDR3 DNA reads as TGTGCCAGCAGTCATATAGCGGGAGAAGAGACCCAGTACTTC. Encoded protein: CASSHIAGEETQYF.

The chain links TRBV30 to TRBJ2-3; D not certain. The CDR3 contains 10 residues. Germline V gene lookup returns CDR1 GTSNPN and CDR2 SVGIG (reference sequence). The V and J ends lost 7 bases and 2 bases respectively, with 4 bases between them. The CDR3 nucleotides are TGTGCCTCCTACACAGATACGCAGTATTTT. It is translated as CASYTDTQYF.

The rearrangement joins TRBV7-3 to TRBJ2-3, with TRBD2 matching 9 bases. This CDR3 comprises 13 residues. V dropped 6 bases and J dropped 4; count of bases not matched to a gene: 2. Per the germline V gene, CDR1 is SGHTA and CDR2 is FQGTGA. In nucleotides, the CDR3 is TGTGCCAGCAGTCGCGGGAGGGCAGATACGCAGTATTTT. This translates into CASSRGRADTQYF.

The chain recombines TRBV11-1 with TRBJ2-3, with TRBD2 matching 11 bases. The germline V gene encodes CDR1 SGHAT and CDR2 FQDESV (reference sequence). Trimming cost V 3 bases and J 2 bases; bases outside gene matches: 10. The CDR3 is 18 amino acids. DNA for the CDR3: TGTGCCAGCAGCTTTACTAGCGGGAGTTGGACCGACACAGATACGCAGTATTTT. Amino acids: CASSFTSGSWTDTDTQYF.

This clone was seen once. The chain links TRBV5-1 to TRBJ2-5; unclear D gene. The CDR3 has 12 residues. From germline, CDR1 is SGHRS and CDR2 YFSETQ. V lost 4 bases and J lost 0, with 4 bases in between. The CDR3 coding sequence is TGCGCCAGCAGCCCGGACCAAGAGACCCAGTACTTC. Its translation: CASSPDQETQYF.

V and J are TRBV10-3 and TRBJ2-3, with TRBD2 matching 8 bases. From germline, CDR1 is ENHRY and CDR2 SYGVKD. The CDR3 is made up of 14 amino acids. Trimming cost V 8 bases and J 3 bases; bases outside gene matches: 7. CDR3 sequence reads: CAIATSGDTDTQYF. CDR3 nucleotide sequence: TGTGCCATCGCTACTAGCGGAGATACAGATACGCAGTATTTT.

The V call is TRBV14, the J call TRBJ2-1, with D uncertain. The CDR3 sequence is 14 residues long. V lost 3 bases to trimming and J lost 2 bases, with 8 bases between them. Per germline, CDR1 SGHDN and CDR2 FVKESK. CDR3 protein: CASSQIRAYNEQFF. CDR3 sequence (DNA): TGTGCCAGCAGCCAGATCCGGGCCTACAATGAGCAGTTCTTC.

The rearrangement uses TRBV4-3 and TRBJ2-1; D unresolved. V lost 1 base and J lost 6, with 10 bases in between. The CDR3 is 14 residues long. Germline CDR1 LGHNA, CDR2 YSLEER. This CDR3 is CASSQARSVNEQFF. For the CDR3, the DNA is TGCGCCAGCAGCCAAGCTCGCAGCGTCAATGAGCAGTTCTTC.

The gene calls are TRBV7-8 and TRBJ2-1; tentatively, D is TRBD2 (6 bases). CDR3 length equals 15 residues. CDR1 is SGHVS and CDR2 is FQNEAQ in the germline V gene. The V and J ends lost 6 bases and 3 bases respectively, with 15 bases between them. CDR3 in DNA: TGTGCCAGCAGACCTCGGGACTCGGTCTACAATGAGCAGTTCTTC. The encoded protein is CASRPRDSVYNEQFF.

This rearrangement joins TRBV4-3 to TRBJ2-7, with 15 bases matching TRBD2. Germline CDR1 reads LGHNA; CDR2 reads YSLEER. This CDR3 comprises 14 residues. Losses at the gene ends were 4 bases for V and 9 bases for J; bases not matched to a gene: 4. CDR3 bases: TGCGCCAGCAGCCCGGGACTAGCGGGAGGCGGGCAGTACTTC. Its translation: CASSPGLAGGGQYF.

This chain uses TRBV5-6 with TRBJ2-7, with TRBD2 matching 11 bases. Germline V gene data show CDR1 as SGHDT and CDR2 as YYEEEE. V lost 2 bases and J lost 5; bases outside the gene matches: 3. The CDR3 length is 14 residues. CDR3: CASSLLAGVHEQYF. The CDR3, as DNA: TGTGCCAGCAGCTTACTAGCGGGAGTGCACGAGCAGTACTTC.

The V call is TRBV7-2, the J call TRBJ2-3, with 9 positions matching TRBD1. V dropped 8 bases and J dropped 2; count of bases not matched to a gene: 8. From germline, CDR1 is SGHTA and CDR2 FQGNSA. The CDR3 has 15 amino acids. CDR3 sequence (DNA): TGTGCCAGCCCCGGGGGGACAGGGAACACAGATACGCAGTATTTT. Residues: CASPGGTGNTDTQYF. The entire variable domain, with the rest obtained from reference TRBV7-2 and TRBJ2-3, is as follows: GAGVSQSPSNKVTEKGKDVELRCDPISGHTALYWYRQSLGQGLEFLIYFQGNSAPDKSGLPSDRFSAERTGGSVSTLTIQRTQQEDSAVYLCASPGGTGNTDTQYFGPGTRLTVL.

The chain combines TRBV6-5 with TRBJ1-2; 7 bases match TRBD1. The CDR3 contains 12 residues. Trimming cost V 2 bases and J 8 bases; bases outside gene matches: 2. The V gene's germline CDR1 is MNHEY and CDR2 SVGAGI. CDR3 in amino acids: CASSYTGEGYTF. For the CDR3, the DNA is TGTGCCAGCAGTTACACAGGGGAGGGCTACACCTTC.

The chain joins TRBV6-4 to TRBJ2-3; 7 positions match TRBD2. The CDR3 runs to 17 residues. The V segment lost 9 bases and the J segment 2 bases; nucleotides outside the gene matches: 17. Germline V gene sequence: CDR1 MRHNA, CDR2 SNTAGT. CDR3 amino acids: CARVLVRSSGITDTQYF. Written as DNA, the CDR3 is TGTGCCAGAGTCCTCGTTCGGTCTAGCGGCATCACAGATACGCAGTATTTT.

This chain links TRBV11-2 with TRBJ2-1, with D unclear. The CDR3 contains 13 residues. The V end lost 2 bases, the J end lost 7 bases, and 9 bases lay between the germline ends. Germline V gives CDR1 SGHAT, CDR2 FQNNGV. The CDR3 loop reads CASSLSRSNEQFF. DNA of the CDR3: TGTGCCAGCAGCTTATCTAGGTCTAATGAGCAGTTCTTC.

V is TRBV11-3 and J is TRBJ2-3; a weak D match, TRBD2 (5 bases). The V end lost 8 bases, the J end lost 0 bases, and 12 bases lay between the germline ends. CDR1 is SGHNT and CDR2 is YENEEA in the germline V gene. CDR3 length: 14 residues. The CDR3 DNA follows: TGTGCCAGCGGCCGAGGGCTTAGCACAGATACGCAGTATTTT. Amino acids: CASGRGLSTDTQYF.

This chain uses TRBV2 with TRBJ1-1; D possibly corresponds to TRBD1 (5 bases). Trimming took 8 bases from V and 6 from J, leaving 16 bases between them. Germline V gene sequence: CDR1 SNHLY, CDR2 FYNNEI. CDR3 length: 13 residues. CDR3 nucleotides: TGTGCCAGCCTCGGCAGGGCCGGCTCTGAAGCTTTCTTT. It specifies CASLGRAGSEAFF.

The chain couples TRBV19 to TRBJ1-1, with D possibly being TRBD1 (5 bases). The CDR3 has 14 residues. The germline gives CDR1 LNHDA, CDR2 SQIVND (reference sequence). The ends were cut back, 7 bases at V and 2 bases at J, with 14 bases in the middle. CDR3 sequence reads: CASKPRRDNTEAFF. CDR3 DNA sequence: TGTGCCAGTAAACCCCGGCGGGACAACACTGAAGCTTTCTTT.

This chain links TRBV6-1 with TRBJ1-2; D not certain. Germline V gene lookup returns CDR1 MNHNS and CDR2 SASEGT. CDR3 length equals 13 residues. V shed 2 bases and J shed 1 base, with 5 bases lying between them. As DNA, the CDR3 is TGTGCCAGCAGTGAACAGGTTAACTATGGCTACACCTTC. Protein: CASSEQVNYGYTF.

The chain links TRBV25-1 to TRBJ2-7, with D hard to call. V was shortened by 4 bases and J by 0 bases, with 7 bases between the two germline ends. The CDR3 spans 13 residues. Germline V CDR1 and CDR2: MGHDK, SYGVNS. Written as DNA, the CDR3 is TGTGCCAGCAGTGGTTCAGTCTCCTACGAGCAGTACTTC. It is translated as CASSGSVSYEQYF.

The gene calls are TRBV30 and TRBJ2-7, with TRBD2 as a possible D gene (6 bases). Trimming took off 0 bases at V and 2 bases at J, with 11 bases between the two ends. The CDR3 has 14 residues. Germline CDR1 GTSNPN, CDR2 SVGIG (reference sequence). CDR3 sequence (DNA): TGTGCCTGGAGTGTGCCGGGAGAGGCCTACGAGCAGTACTTC. Its translation is CAWSVPGEAYEQYF.

The rearrangement links TRBV18 to TRBJ2-2, with D hard to call. This CDR3 has 16 amino acids. Germline V CDR1 and CDR2: KGHSH, LQKENI. Trimming shortened V by 2 bases and J by 2 bases, and 12 bases separated the two germline ends. The CDR3 loop is CASSPSQNRNTGELFF. The CDR3 DNA is TGTGCCAGCTCACCATCACAGAACCGAAACACCGGGGAGCTGTTTTTT.

The V and J genes are TRBV15 and TRBJ1-4, with D maybe TRBD1 (5 bases). With 2 bases removed from V and 0 bases from J, the gap between germline ends came to 13 bases. CDR3 length: 17 amino acids. CDR1 is LNHNV and CDR2 is YYDKDF in the germline V gene (reference sequence). The CDR3 nucleotides read TGTGCCACCAGCAGACTTGACTGGGACTCAACTAATGAAAAACTGTTTTTT. This encodes CATSRLDWDSTNEKLFF. The variable domain in full, completed from reference TRBV15 and TRBJ1-4, reads DAMVIQNPRYQVTQFGKPVTLSCSQTLNHNVMYWYQQKSSQAPKLLFHYYDKDFNNEADTPDNFQSRRPNTSFCFLDIRSPGLGDTAMYLCATSRLDWDSTNEKLFFGSGTQLSVL.

The rearrangement links TRBV7-2 to TRBJ2-5, with 8 bases fitting TRBD2. J lost 5 bases, V lost 5 bases, and 7 bases had no gene match. CDR3 size: 14 residues. The V gene's germline CDR1 is SGHTA and CDR2 FQGNSA. CDR3 sequence: CASSPGSGKETQYF. The CDR3 DNA reads TGTGCCAGCAGCCCTGGTAGCGGGAAGGAGACCCAGTACTTC.

The chain combines TRBV7-2 with TRBJ1-2; D call uncertain. Per the germline V gene, CDR1 is SGHTA and CDR2 is FQGNSA. The CDR3 is 14 amino acids. V was cut by 6 bases and J by 6 bases, with 17 bases left in between. The DNA for the CDR3 is TGTGCCAGCAGTTATCTCGAGGGAATAGATGGCTACACCTTC. Protein product: CASSYLEGIDGYTF.